The 30 T cell receptor beta chains presented below share a single source sample, sequenced in a study of blood T cell repertoires in COVID-19. Clones were read by immunoSEQ multiplex PCR, and TCRdb kept only the in-frame ones, dropping some. This sample has about 330,000 clones, with roughly 88% found just once. The material sequenced was PBMCs or T cells enriched from blood (not recorded which). The receptors stem from a man younger than 40 who had recovered from COVID-19.

V and J are TRBV11-2 and TRBJ2-1, with 8 bases matching TRBD2. V shed 3 bases, J shed 4 bases, and the junction held 2 bases outside the gene matches. The CDR3 length is 14 residues. The V gene's germline CDR1 is SGHAT and CDR2 FQNNGV. CDR3 DNA: TGTGCCAGCAGCTTCGGGGGGGATTACAATGAGCAGTTCTTC. Protein product: CASSFGGDYNEQFF.

The V and J genes are TRBV19 and TRBJ1-6, with 7 bases fitting TRBD1. Germline loops: CDR1 LNHDA, CDR2 SQIVND (reference sequence). The CDR3 runs to 16 residues. V shed 2 bases and J 5 bases; nucleotides not matched to a gene: 6. CDR3 loop: CASSIRTGAHNSPLHF. The CDR3 bases are TGTGCCAGTAGTATACGTACAGGGGCCCATAATTCACCCCTCCACTTT.

This chain uses TRBV10-3 with TRBJ2-3; 10 bases are shared with TRBD2. Germline CDR1 ENHRY, CDR2 SYGVKD. With 4 bases clipped from V and 3 bases from J, the junction kept 7 bases outside the gene matches. There are 16 residues in the CDR3. The CDR3 region is CAISGGAGGTTDTQYF. The CDR3 bases are TGTGCCATCAGTGGTGGAGCGGGGGGGACTACAGATACGCAGTATTTT.

This clone was seen just once. The rearrangement uses TRBV12-3 or TRBV12-4 and TRBJ1-5; D remains unclear. The V end was cut by 5 bases, the J end by 5 bases, with 10 bases between. The CDR3 spans 13 residues. The CDR3 reads CASSVRSHQPQHF. For the CDR3, the DNA is TGTGCCAGCAGTGTGCGGAGTCATCAGCCCCAGCATTTT.

The J gene is TRBJ2-7, the V gene TRBV30, with 7 positions matching TRBD1. CDR1 GTSNPN and CDR2 SVGIG come from the germline V gene (reference sequence). This CDR3 is 16 amino acids long. J lost 2 bases, V lost 2 bases, and 12 bases had no gene match. The CDR3 here is CAWSILRQGITYEQYF. In nucleotides, the CDR3 is TGTGCCTGGAGTATTCTTCGACAGGGTATTACCTACGAGCAGTACTTC.

The chain links TRBV5-4 to TRBJ1-1; TRBD1 matches at 7 bases. Germline assignment: CDR1 SGHNT and CDR2 YYREEE (reference sequence). After removal of 5 bases from V and 1 base from J, the junction contained 5 bases not matched to a gene. This CDR3 comprises 14 residues. The CDR3 region is CASRTGQTNTEAFF. Here the CDR3 DNA reads TGTGCCAGCAGGACGGGACAGACGAACACTGAAGCTTTCTTT.

The chain is built from TRBV27 and TRBJ2-7; 8 positions agree with TRBD1. V was pared by 6 bases and J by 3 bases, with 1 base of the junction left unmatched. Germline V CDR1 and CDR2: MNHEY, SMNVEV (reference sequence). The CDR3 totals 12 residues. This chain's CDR3 is CASRTGVYEQYF. CDR3 sequence (DNA): TGTGCCAGCAGGACAGGGGTCTACGAGCAGTACTTC.

About this clone itself: The sample contains more than one DNA sequence encoding this CDR3. V gene TRBV18 combines with J gene TRBJ1-2; a possible D gene is TRBD1 (5 bases). Germline CDR1 KGHSH, CDR2 LQKENI. V was clipped by 6 bases and J by 2 bases, with 10 bases between them. The CDR3 loop spans 13 amino acids. The CDR3 DNA follows: TGTGCCAGCTCGCGGGACGCCAACTATGGCTACACCTTC. Translated: CASSRDANYGYTF.

This clone was seen only a few times. This chain uses TRBV12-3 or TRBV12-4 with TRBJ1-5; D remains unclear. V lost 6 bases, J lost 3 bases, and 9 bases lay in between. CDR3 length: 13 residues. The CDR3 sequence is CASSTGSNQPQHF. The CDR3 DNA sequence: TGTGCCAGCAGCACGGGGTCCAATCAGCCCCAGCATTTT.

This clone was found a few times. DNA for the CDR3: TGTGCCAGTAAAGAAGGACAGTCCTATGGCTACACCTTC. Its protein is CASKEGQSYGYTF. This rearrangement joins TRBV19 to TRBJ1-2; weak D call: TRBD1 (6 bases). This CDR3 has 13 amino acids. V was shortened by 7 bases and J by 4 bases, with 13 bases between the two germline ends. Germline values: CDR1 LNHDA, CDR2 SQIVND (reference sequence).

CDR3 loop: CASSFPQGVRNQPQHF. DNA for the CDR3: TGTGCCAGCAGTTTTCCTCAGGGGGTAAGGAATCAGCCCCAGCATTTT. The V gene is TRBV27, the J gene TRBJ1-5, with 7 bases matching TRBD1. V was clipped by 3 bases and J by 4 bases; unmatched bases: 9. The CDR3 runs to 16 residues. CDR1 is MNHEY and CDR2 is SMNVEV in the germline V gene (reference sequence).

V and J are TRBV4-2 and TRBJ2-3; 8 nucleotides line up with TRBD2. Germline V CDR1 and CDR2: LGHNA, YNFKEQ. The CDR3 contains 17 residues. The V segment lost 0 bases and the J segment 1 base; nucleotides outside the gene matches: 6. The CDR3 sequence is CASSQEPTSGRTDTQYF. CDR3 nucleotides: TGTGCCAGCAGCCAAGAACCCACTAGCGGACGCACAGATACGCAGTATTTT.

The chain employs TRBV28 and TRBJ2-1, with TRBD1 as a possible D gene (7 bases). Trimming removed 2 bases at V and 4 bases at J, with 15 bases between. Germline V gene data show CDR1 as MDHEN and CDR2 as SYDVKM. This CDR3 region has 16 residues. CDR3 loop: CASSLMDSGGYNEQFF. Written as DNA, the CDR3 is TGTGCCAGCAGTTTAATGGACTCAGGGGGGTACAATGAGCAGTTCTTC. Looking up the rest from reference TRBV28 and TRBJ2-1 gives the full variable domain: DVKVTQSSRYLVKRTGEKVFLECVQDMDHENMFWYRQDPGLGLRLIYFSYDVKMKEKGDIPEGYSVSREKKERFSLILESASTNQTSMYLCASSLMDSGGYNEQFFGPGTRLTVL.

This clone is a singleton in its sample. The rearrangement uses TRBV9 and TRBJ1-1; a weak D match, TRBD1 (6 bases). The germline V and J ends were trimmed by 4 bases and 5 bases, with 18 bases remaining between them. The CDR3 runs to 15 residues. The germline gives CDR1 SGDLS, CDR2 YYNGEE. CDR3 amino acids: CASSLTGGVWTEAFF. CDR3 DNA: TGTGCCAGCAGCCTTACTGGGGGCGTTTGGACTGAAGCTTTCTTT.

This chain uses TRBV4-1 with TRBJ2-5; 10 nucleotides agree with TRBD2. Germline CDR1 is MGHRA and CDR2 is YSYEKL. The CDR3 length is 17 residues. V trimming: 1 base; J trimming: 7 bases; junction bases outside the gene matches: 12. CDR3 protein: CASSQVKAGGPVATQYF. CDR3 DNA sequence: TGCGCCAGCAGCCAAGTAAAAGCGGGGGGGCCTGTGGCGACCCAGTACTTC.

The V gene is TRBV2, the J gene TRBJ2-1; D is unresolved. This CDR3 spans 13 amino acids. The germline V gene has CDR1 SNHLY and CDR2 FYNNEI. V lost 2 bases and J 3 bases, leaving 5 bases between the germline ends. The CDR3 sequence: CASSESIYNEQFF. Written as DNA, the CDR3 is TGTGCCAGCAGTGAAAGCATCTACAATGAGCAGTTCTTC.

The chain couples TRBV19 to TRBJ2-4, with 11 positions matching TRBD2. CDR1 and CDR2 (germline): LNHDA, SQIVND (reference sequence). The length of the CDR3 is 16 residues. After removal of 3 bases from V and 7 bases from J, the junction contained 8 bases not matched to a gene. CDR3 protein: CASSISGGAFGNIQYF. The DNA for the CDR3 is TGTGCCAGTAGTATTAGCGGGGGGGCCTTCGGGAACATTCAGTACTTC.

This sequence joins TRBV28 and TRBJ1-4; 10 bases align to TRBD1. The length of the CDR3 is 16 residues. V lost 8 bases, J lost 1 base, and 7 bases stayed unmatched. Germline CDR1 reads MDHEN; CDR2 reads SYDVKM. The CDR3 DNA sequence: TGTGCCAGCGGGAGGACAGGGGGAGGAACTAATGAAAAACTGTTTTTT. It specifies CASGRTGGGTNEKLFF. Complete variable domain (other parts from reference TRBV28 and TRBJ1-4): DVKVTQSSRYLVKRTGEKVFLECVQDMDHENMFWYRQDPGLGLRLIYFSYDVKMKEKGDIPEGYSVSREKKERFSLILESASTNQTSMYLCASGRTGGGTNEKLFFGSGTQLSVL.

This chain links TRBV30 with TRBJ1-1; D gene uncertain. Deletions cut 2 bases from V and 3 bases from J, with 10 bases between. This CDR3 contains 13 residues. Per germline, CDR1 GTSNPN and CDR2 SVGIG (reference sequence). DNA of the CDR3: TGTGCCTGGAGTCCCCGGGGTGACACTGAAGCTTTCTTT. Translation: CAWSPRGDTEAFF.

The chain links TRBV5-1 to TRBJ1-1; the match to TRBD1 covers 9 bases. Germline CDR1 is SGHRS and CDR2 is YFSETQ. The trim removed 3 bases at V and 6 bases at J, leaving 3 bases unmatched. The CDR3 spans 13 residues. CDR3 in DNA: TGCGCCAGCAGCTGGACAGGGGCCCCTGAAGCTTTCTTT. As protein: CASSWTGAPEAFF.

The chain carries TRBV2 and TRBJ1-2; TRBD1 matches 8 bases. Germline values: CDR1 SNHLY, CDR2 FYNNEI. J gave up 3 bases and V 7 bases, and 10 bases lay outside the gene matches. The CDR3 loop spans 15 amino acids. CDR3: CASTLAGGGYYGYTF. The CDR3 DNA sequence: TGTGCCAGCACTCTGGCAGGGGGCGGGTACTATGGCTACACCTTC.

The chain carries TRBV19 and TRBJ1-5, with 8 bases matching TRBD1. Trimming cost V 6 bases and J 2 bases; bases outside gene matches: 9. Germline CDR1 reads LNHDA; CDR2 reads SQIVND (reference sequence). The CDR3 spans 16 residues. The CDR3 protein is CASSQGAPRRNQPQHF. The CDR3 nucleotides are TGTGCCAGTAGCCAGGGGGCCCCCAGGCGCAATCAGCCCCAGCATTTT.

The chain is built from TRBV19 and TRBJ2-2, with D possibly being TRBD1 (6 bases). Germline V gives CDR1 LNHDA, CDR2 SQIVND (reference sequence). V was trimmed by 6 bases and J by 3 bases, leaving 17 bases between them. The CDR3 runs 16 residues. The CDR3 protein is CASRDSLGRDTGELFF. The CDR3 DNA is TGTGCCAGTAGGGACAGCCTAGGTAGGGACACCGGGGAGCTGTTTTTT. Combining the CDR3 with reference TRBV19 and TRBJ2-2 gives the whole variable domain DGGITQSPKYLFRKEGQNVTLSCEQNLNHDAMYWYRQDPGQGLRLIYYSQIVNDFQKGDIAEGYSVSREKKESFPLTVTSAQKNPTAFYLCASRDSLGRDTGELFFGEGSRLTVL.

The rearrangement links TRBV15 to TRBJ1-3; D is uncertain. V was trimmed by 5 bases and J by 2 bases, leaving 16 bases between them. The CDR3 totals 16 residues. CDR1 LNHNV and CDR2 YYDKDF come from the germline V gene (reference sequence). The DNA for the CDR3 is TGTGCCACCAGCCCTCGGGTGGAAGTAGCTGGAAACACCATATATTTT. This translates into CATSPRVEVAGNTIYF.

This chain links TRBV3-1 (or the pseudogene TRBV3-2) with TRBJ1-1; D is unclear. Trimming took off 1 base at V and 2 bases at J, with 14 bases between the two ends. This CDR3 region has 16 residues. The germline V gene encodes CDR1 LGHDT and CDR2 YNNKEL (reference sequence). The DNA for the CDR3 is TGTGCCAGCAGCCAAGCCACCCCGAGGGTAAACACTGAAGCTTTCTTT. This encodes CASSQATPRVNTEAFF.

This clone was counted only a few times. The chain couples TRBV27 to TRBJ1-1, with no clear D. The CDR3 covers 17 residues. The V end lost 3 bases, the J end lost 6 bases, and 23 bases lay between the germline ends. CDR1 is MNHEY and CDR2 is SMNVEV in the germline V gene (reference sequence). The CDR3 here is CASSFLGFAGSAPEAFF. Here the CDR3 DNA reads TGTGCCAGCAGTTTCCTTGGCTTTGCGGGGTCCGCTCCTGAAGCTTTCTTT.

This chain connects TRBV10-2 to TRBJ1-2; 7 nucleotides agree with TRBD1. The CDR3 length is 14 residues. Germline CDR1 reads WSHSY; CDR2 reads SAAADI. With V trimmed by 6 bases and J by 4 bases, 8 bases remained unmatched. The CDR3 nucleotides are TGCGCCAGCAGCCAGACAGGGAGTATCTATGGCTACACCTTC. Translating it yields CASSQTGSIYGYTF.

The rearrangement links TRBV11-3 to TRBJ1-1, with D hard to call. Germline loops: CDR1 SGHNT, CDR2 YENEEA. The CDR3 runs to 13 residues. V was trimmed by 1 base and J by 4 bases, leaving 7 bases between them. CDR3 loop: CASSLGAGTEAFF. CDR3 DNA: TGTGCCAGCAGCTTAGGAGCAGGCACTGAAGCTTTCTTT.

This chain joins TRBV2 and TRBJ2-2; TRBD1 agrees at 7 bases. CDR3 length: 14 residues. Germline loops: CDR1 SNHLY, CDR2 FYNNEI. J was trimmed by 4 bases and V by 8 bases; bases with no gene match: 7. As DNA, the CDR3 is TGTGCCAGCTCTGACAGGGCGGTCACCGGGGAGCTGTTTTTT. Its protein is CASSDRAVTGELFF. The full variable domain, its missing parts supplied by reference TRBV2 and TRBJ2-2, is EPEVTQTPSHQVTQMGQEVILRCVPISNHLYFYWYRQILGQKVEFLVSFYNNEISEKSEIFDDQFSVERPDGSNFTLKIRSTKLEDSAMYFCASSDRAVTGELFFGEGSRLTVL.

This chain connects TRBV11-2 to TRBJ1-2; 8 bases agree with TRBD1. Germline V gene data show CDR1 as SGHAT and CDR2 as FQNNGV. There are 13 residues in the CDR3. V lost 5 bases, J lost 6 bases, and 5 bases stayed unmatched. Here the CDR3 DNA reads TGTGCCAGCAGCGTTGCAGGGGGCGATGGCTACACCTTC. Protein sequence: CASSVAGGDGYTF.